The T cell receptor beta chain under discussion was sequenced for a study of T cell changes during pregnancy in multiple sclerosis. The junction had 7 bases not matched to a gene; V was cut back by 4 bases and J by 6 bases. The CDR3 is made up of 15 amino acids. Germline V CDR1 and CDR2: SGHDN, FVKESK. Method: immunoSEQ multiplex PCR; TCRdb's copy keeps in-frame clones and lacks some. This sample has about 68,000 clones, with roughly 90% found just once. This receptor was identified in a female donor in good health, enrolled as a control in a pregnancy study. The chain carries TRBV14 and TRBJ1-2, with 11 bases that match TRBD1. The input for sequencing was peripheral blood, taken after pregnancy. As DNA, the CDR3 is TGTGCCAGCAGCCGGACAGGGGGCGTTGATGATGGCTACACCTTC. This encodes CASSRTGGVDDGYTF.